The entry that follows covers one T cell receptor beta chain sequence. Its antigen is as yet unknown. This sample stems from a study of response to subunit inactivated influenza vaccine. TCRdb fed the RT-PCR reads into MiXCR, producing one record per CDR3 protein. This sample has some 500,000 distinct CDR3 sequences; about 25% occur once, and the top ten carry under 2.5%. Regarding the study as a whole: Authors suggested each seasonal influenza vaccination recruits few new T cells.

Germline V gives CDR1 SQVTM, CDR2 ANQGSEA. V shed 6 bases, J shed 4 bases, and the junction held 10 bases outside the gene matches. This CDR3 has 16 amino acids. The clonotype comes from a man aged 45 to 65 who received an inactivated influenza vaccine. The chain couples TRBV29-1 to TRBJ2-6; 9 positions agree with TRBD1. Specimen: CD4+ T cells sorted from PBMCs, collected 5 days after vaccination. The CDR3 DNA reads TGCAGCGTCTCGTCCGGGACAGGGATAGGGGCCAACGTCCTGACTTTC. It is translated as CSVSSGTGIGANVLTF.